The 15 T cell receptor beta chains below were found in one sample sequenced in a study of OX40 agonist ivuxolimab in advanced cancers. Using immunoSEQ multiplex PCR, the repertoire was profiled, and TCRdb retains in-frame clones only, with some absent. This sample carries roughly 48,000 clones, approximately 79% of them seen once, and the ten largest clones take under 2%. Sequences were derived from CD4+ or CD8+ T cells sorted from blood, sampled in a trial of the OX40 agonist ivuxolimab. These receptors all come from an adult with an advanced solid tumor such as melanoma, head and neck, liver or kidney cancer.

This clone came up once. Other DNA sequences in the sample encode the same CDR3. The rearrangement joins TRBV19 to TRBJ2-3; 7 nucleotides agree with TRBD1. V dropped 5 bases and J dropped 6; count of bases not matched to a gene: 8. This CDR3 is 14 amino acids long. Per germline, CDR1 LNHDA and CDR2 SQIVND (reference sequence). The DNA for the CDR3 is TGTGCCAGTAGTCGACAGGGACACACGGATACGCAGTATTTT. Translated, it gives CASSRQGHTDTQYF.

The chain links TRBV11-2 to TRBJ2-7; D is unresolved. Per the germline V gene, CDR1 is SGHAT and CDR2 is FQNNGV. The length of the CDR3 is 11 residues. Trimming cost V 2 bases and J 5 bases, with 4 bases left between them. The chain's CDR3 is CASSLKDEQYF. CDR3 nucleotides: TGTGCCAGCAGCTTAAAGGACGAGCAGTACTTC. The full variable domain, with the rest looked up from reference TRBV11-2 and TRBJ2-7, is EAGVAQSPRYKIIEKRQSVAFWCNPISGHATLYWYQQILGQGPKLLIQFQNNGVVDDSQLPKDRFSAERLKGVDSTLKIQPAKLEDSAVYLCASSLKDEQYFGPGTRLTVT.

J is TRBJ2-1 and V is TRBV7-8; D not resolved. Trimming pared 6 bases from V and 7 bases from J, leaving 10 bases between. The V gene's germline CDR1 is SGHVS and CDR2 FQNEAQ. The CDR3 spans 12 residues. DNA for the CDR3: TGTGCCAGCAGGGCAGAGTGGAATGAGCAGTTCTTC. It yields the protein CASRAEWNEQFF.

The chain has TRBV6-6 and TRBJ2-1, with D maybe TRBD2 (6 bases). This CDR3 has 14 amino acids. V was pared by 4 bases and J by 7 bases, with 14 bases between. CDR1 is MNHNY and CDR2 is SVGAGI in the germline V gene (reference sequence). The CDR3 protein is CASSSRGGRNEQFF. The CDR3, as DNA: TGTGCCAGCAGTTCCCGAGGAGGGCGGAATGAGCAGTTCTTC.

V is TRBV14 and J is TRBJ2-1, with 7 bases aligning to TRBD1. The CDR3 consists of 15 residues. The junction had 5 bases not matched to a gene; V was cut back by 1 base and J by 5 bases. The V gene's germline CDR1 is SGHDN and CDR2 FVKESK. The CDR3 nucleotides read TGTGCCAGCAGCCAAGGAACAGGGGCCCACAATGAGCAGTTCTTC. Amino acid sequence: CASSQGTGAHNEQFF.

In its sample, this clone was seen once. The chain recombines TRBV29-1 with TRBJ1-1; TRBD1 might be the D (6 bases). V was pared by 4 bases and J by 1 base, with 19 bases between. This CDR3 contains 16 residues. The V gene's germline CDR1 is SQVTM and CDR2 ANQGSEA. The CDR3 coding sequence is TGCAGCGTTGTGGGGCCGGCGGGACAATCGAACACTGAAGCTTTCTTT. This translates into CSVVGPAGQSNTEAFF.

The chain links TRBV6-6 to TRBJ2-7, with D possibly matching TRBD1 (6 bases). This CDR3 contains 16 residues. CDR1 MNHNY and CDR2 SVGAGI come from the germline V gene (reference sequence). V shed 0 bases and J shed 2 bases, with 14 bases lying between them. CDR3 protein: CASSYSRTEPTYEQYF. Written as DNA, the CDR3 is TGTGCCAGCAGTTACTCGAGGACAGAGCCTACCTACGAGCAGTACTTC.

The V call is TRBV19, the J call TRBJ2-1; D unclear. The length of the CDR3 is 11 residues. Per germline, CDR1 LNHDA and CDR2 SQIVND (reference sequence). Trimming took off 7 bases at V and 10 bases at J, with 11 bases between the two ends. The CDR3 nucleotides are TGTGCCAGTACCTTATACGAGGAGCAGTTCTTC. Translation: CASTLYEEQFF.

This chain links TRBV7-2 with TRBJ1-2; no firm D call. Deletions cut 5 bases from V and 4 bases from J, with 8 bases between. The CDR3 loop spans 12 amino acids. Germline V CDR1 and CDR2: SGHTA, FQGNSA. The CDR3 DNA reads as TGTGCCAGCAGCCCAACGGGCTATGGCTACACCTTC. It yields the protein CASSPTGYGYTF.

The chain links TRBV11-3 to TRBJ2-7; 7 positions match TRBD1. Germline CDR1 and CDR2: SGHNT and YENEEA. The CDR3 sequence is 14 residues long. V gave up 9 bases and J gave up 5 bases; unmatched junction bases: 13. CDR3 coding DNA: TGTGCCAGTAGTCCAGGGGGTGGGTCGGACGAGCAGTACTTC. Residues: CASSPGGGSDEQYF.

The chain joins TRBV28 to TRBJ2-6, with 7 bases aligning to TRBD1. The CDR3 has 15 amino acids. Germline V gene data show CDR1 as MDHEN and CDR2 as SYDVKM. J was trimmed by 3 bases and V by 5 bases; bases with no gene match: 4. CDR3 nucleotides: TGTGCCAGCAGTACAACAGGGGTTGGGGCCAACGTCCTGACTTTC. As protein: CASSTTGVGANVLTF.

The chain employs TRBV6-6 and TRBJ2-3; D ambiguous. Germline CDR1 and CDR2: MNHNY and SVGAGI (reference sequence). The ends were cut back, 7 bases at V and 0 bases at J, with 14 bases in the middle. CDR3 length: 15 amino acids. CDR3 coding DNA: TGTGCCAGCATCCCCGGGCGGATTAGCACAGATACGCAGTATTTT. Its protein is CASIPGRISTDTQYF.

The rearrangement joins TRBV7-2 to TRBJ2-1; 10 positions agree with TRBD2. Trimming removed 1 base from V and 12 bases from J; junction bases left unmatched: 0. The CDR3 extends over 12 amino acids. In germline, CDR1 is SGHTA, CDR2 FQGNSA. CDR3 loop: CASSLGLAGQFF. CDR3 in DNA: TGTGCCAGCAGCTTAGGACTAGCGGGGCAGTTCTTC.

The CDR3 here is CASSPGQGYSNQPQHF. For the CDR3, the DNA is TGTGCCAGCTCACCGGGACAGGGATATAGCAATCAGCCCCAGCATTTT. The chain couples TRBV18 to TRBJ1-5; 9 nucleotides agree with TRBD1. This CDR3 region has 16 residues. After removal of 3 bases from V and 0 bases from J, the junction contained 3 bases not matched to a gene. Germline loops: CDR1 KGHSH, CDR2 LQKENI. The full variable domain, its missing parts supplied by reference TRBV18 and TRBJ1-5, is NAGVMQNPRHLVRRRGQEARLRCSPMKGHSHVYWYRQLPEEGLKFMVYLQKENIIDESGMPKERFSAEFPKEGPSILRIQQVVRGDSAAYFCASSPGQGYSNQPQHFGDGTRLSIL.

V and J are TRBV6-4 and TRBJ2-2, with D uncertain. V shed 5 bases and J shed 5 bases, with 9 bases lying between them. The length of the CDR3 is 13 residues. CDR1 is MRHNA and CDR2 is SNTAGT in the germline V gene. This CDR3 is CASSLRATGELFF. The CDR3 nucleotides are TGTGCCAGCAGTCTCCGTGCAACCGGGGAGCTGTTTTTT.